The 25 T cell receptor beta chains below were found in one sample sequenced in a study of hypomethylating agent response in myelodysplastic syndrome. Clones were read by immunoSEQ multiplex PCR, and TCRdb kept only the in-frame ones, dropping some. The sample lists thousands of clones; approximately 87% were seen once. Here the sequenced sample was bone marrow, taken before or after starting hypomethylating agent treatment for myelodysplastic syndrome (not recorded which). The origin of the receptors is a human donor with myelodysplastic syndrome.

This clone came up a few times. The CDR3 loop is CASSFGGSQYF. The CDR3 region has the DNA TGTGCCAGCAGCTTCGGTGGTTCTCAGTATTTT. This chain connects TRBV11-2 to TRBJ2-3, with no clear D. Trimming shortened V by 3 bases and J by 12 bases, and 10 bases separated the two germline ends. CDR3 length equals 11 residues. The germline V gene has CDR1 SGHAT and CDR2 FQNNGV.

The V call is TRBV6-5, the J call TRBJ2-7, with TRBD2 matching over 8 bases. This CDR3 spans 15 amino acids. V was pared by 5 bases and J by 3 bases, with 9 bases of the junction left unmatched. The germline V gene has CDR1 MNHEY and CDR2 SVGAGI. CDR3 sequence reads: CASSGTGTRSYEQYF. The DNA for the CDR3 is TGTGCCAGCAGTGGAACCGGGACTAGGAGCTACGAGCAGTACTTC.

The rearrangement joins TRBV5-1 to TRBJ2-3, with 14 bases aligning to TRBD2. The CDR3 runs 16 residues. Germline V lookup: CDR1 SGHRS, CDR2 YFSETQ. Losses at the gene ends were 3 bases for V and 6 bases for J; bases not matched to a gene: 6. DNA for the CDR3: TGCGCCAGCAGCTCGGGACTAGCGGGGGAAGGGGATACGCAGTATTTT. It encodes CASSSGLAGEGDTQYF.

The chain has TRBV9 and TRBJ2-1, with 10 bases aligning to TRBD1. This CDR3 has 14 residues. With 4 bases clipped from V and 8 bases from J, the junction kept 6 bases outside the gene matches. CDR1 and CDR2 from the germline V gene are SGDLS and YYNGEE. The CDR3 nucleotides read TGTGCCAGCAGCCCTCGACAGGGGGCCTATGAGCAGTTCTTC. Amino acid sequence: CASSPRQGAYEQFF.

This chain joins TRBV28 and TRBJ2-7; 9 bases line up with TRBD1. This CDR3 has 15 residues. The germline gives CDR1 MDHEN, CDR2 SYDVKM. Unmatched junction bases numbered 10, after V lost 7 bases and J lost 3 bases. The CDR3: CASNGVGQGIYEQYF. For the CDR3, the DNA is TGTGCCAGCAACGGTGTTGGACAGGGGATCTACGAGCAGTACTTC.

The V gene is TRBV7-9, the J gene TRBJ2-5; D perhaps matches TRBD1 (5 bases). Germline CDR1 SEHNR, CDR2 FQNEAQ (reference sequence). V shed 1 base and J shed 5 bases, with 11 bases lying between them. The CDR3 has 14 residues. The DNA for the CDR3 is TGTGCCAGCAGCTTAGGACAGTCGAGGGAGACCCAGTACTTC. This sequence encodes CASSLGQSRETQYF. Full variable domain (rest looked up from reference TRBV7-9 and TRBJ2-5): DTGVSQNPRHKITKRGQNVTFRCDPISEHNRLYWYRQTLGQGPEFLTYFQNEAQLEKSRLLSDRFSAERPKGSFSTLEIQRTEQGDSAMYLCASSLGQSRETQYFGPGTRLLVL.

The V call is TRBV7-2, the J call TRBJ2-3, with TRBD1 matching over 7 bases. The CDR3 has 15 amino acids. V lost 5 bases to trimming and J lost 2 bases; unmatched junction nucleotides: 7. In germline, CDR1 is SGHTA, CDR2 FQGNSA. The CDR3 DNA follows: TGTGCCAGCAGCCCTGGGACAGTTTTCACAGATACGCAGTATTTT. This encodes CASSPGTVFTDTQYF.

The chain uses TRBV18 and TRBJ2-3, with D possibly TRBD1 on 7 matching bases. Trimming stripped 2 bases from V and 3 bases from J, with 9 bases between. The length of the CDR3 is 14 residues. CDR1 and CDR2 (germline): KGHSH, LQKENI. The CDR3 region is CASSPSGGTDTQYF. As DNA, the CDR3 is TGTGCCAGCTCACCATCAGGGGGGACAGATACGCAGTATTTT. Variable domain in full (rest from reference TRBV18 and TRBJ2-3): NAGVMQNPRHLVRRRGQEARLRCSPMKGHSHVYWYRQLPEEGLKFMVYLQKENIIDESGMPKERFSAEFPKEGPSILRIQQVVRGDSAAYFCASSPSGGTDTQYFGPGTRLTVL.

This clone appeared a few times. The V call is TRBV7-9, the J call TRBJ1-1; no clear D. The CDR3 extends over 17 amino acids. With 5 bases removed from V and 0 bases from J, the gap between germline ends came to 19 bases. Per the germline V gene, CDR1 is SEHNR and CDR2 is FQNEAQ (reference sequence). In DNA form, the CDR3 reads TGTGCCAGCAGCCCGAACCCCAGGCAATTGATGAACACTGAAGCTTTCTTT. As protein: CASSPNPRQLMNTEAFF.

The V and J genes are TRBV18 and TRBJ2-2; D might be TRBD1 (6 bases). CDR3 length: 16 amino acids. From germline, CDR1 is KGHSH and CDR2 LQKENI. The ends were cut back, 3 bases at V and 0 bases at J, with 11 bases in the middle. The CDR3 reads CASSPSRTANTGELFF. As DNA, the CDR3 is TGTGCCAGCTCACCTTCTCGGACAGCGAACACCGGGGAGCTGTTTTTT.

The chain uses TRBV2 and TRBJ2-5, with 10 bases fitting TRBD1. The better agreement between TRBJ2-7 and the DNA end casts doubt on the J call. CDR1 is SNHLY and CDR2 is FYNNEI in the germline V gene. This CDR3 spans 15 amino acids. CDR3 sequence: CASSKETGGGYEQYF. The DNA for the CDR3 is TGTGCCAGCAGTAAAGAGACAGGGGGCGGTTACGAGCAGTACTTC.

The rearrangement links TRBV7-2 to TRBJ1-1, with a weak D call TRBD1 (5 bases). The CDR3 has 16 residues. V was shortened by 2 bases and J by 1 base, with 14 bases between the two germline ends. Germline lookup yields CDR1 SGHTA and CDR2 FQGNSA. The CDR3 spells CASSLSKGGQNTEAFF. As DNA, the CDR3 is TGTGCCAGCAGCTTATCGAAAGGCGGACAGAACACTGAAGCTTTCTTT.

This clone was observed a handful of times. This chain connects TRBV14 to TRBJ1-1, with D tentatively TRBD1 (6 bases). The CDR3 sequence is 13 residues long. V lost 5 bases and J 5 bases, leaving 12 bases between the germline ends. The germline V gene has CDR1 SGHDN and CDR2 FVKESK. In nucleotides, the CDR3 is TGTGCCAGCAGCACACAGGGTTCAACTGAAGCTTTCTTT. This gives the protein CASSTQGSTEAFF.

The V call is TRBV5-1, the J call TRBJ2-3; possible D gene TRBD2, 5 bases. The CDR3 is 14 amino acids. The germline V gene has CDR1 SGHRS and CDR2 YFSETQ. V lost 4 bases to trimming and J lost 4 bases, with 13 bases between them. CDR3 protein: CASSPGDVSDTQYF. In nucleotides, the CDR3 is TGCGCCAGCAGCCCCGGGGATGTCTCAGATACGCAGTATTTT. Variable domain in full (rest from reference TRBV5-1 and TRBJ2-3): KAGVTQTPRYLIKTRGQQVTLSCSPISGHRSVSWYQQTPGQGLQFLFEYFSETQRNKGNFPGRFSGRQFSNSRSEMNVSTLELGDSALYLCASSPGDVSDTQYFGPGTRLTVL.

CDR3 region: CAIRVGAGGSYNEQFF. Here the CDR3 DNA reads TGTGCCATCAGGGTGGGGGCCGGGGGTTCCTACAATGAGCAGTTCTTC. The chain combines TRBV10-3 with TRBJ2-1; D may be TRBD1 or TRBD2 (6 bases each). Trimming pared 6 bases from V and 1 base from J, leaving 16 bases between. From germline, CDR1 is ENHRY and CDR2 SYGVKD. The CDR3 spans 16 residues.

Remarks on this clone: The junction and the germline gene differ at one end; a read error may be behind it. The sample holds other DNA sequences that translate to the same CDR3. The chain joins TRBV5-6 to TRBJ1-2; D call uncertain. This CDR3 contains 13 residues. Germline CDR1 SGHDT, CDR2 YYEEEE. The CDR3 region is CASSLVPAFGYTF. The CDR3 DNA follows: TGTGCCAGCAGCTTGGTTCCAGCGTTTGGCTATACCTTC.

CDR3 sequence (DNA): TGTGCCAGCAGCTTGGGGCTGAAGAGGTCCTACAATGAGCAGTTCTTC. Protein product: CASSLGLKRSYNEQFF. The rearrangement uses TRBV11-2 and TRBJ2-1; TRBD1 is a possible D gene (5 bases). Trimming took off 3 bases at V and 1 base at J, with 13 bases between the two ends. The CDR3 has 16 residues. The germline V gene has CDR1 SGHAT and CDR2 FQNNGV.

The rearrangement uses TRBV4-3 and TRBJ2-3; D is uncertain. The CDR3 contains 14 residues. The V and J ends lost 0 bases and 2 bases respectively, with 6 bases between them. Germline CDR1 and CDR2: LGHNA and YSLEER. The CDR3 reads CASSQEVDTDTQYF. For the CDR3, the DNA is TGCGCCAGCAGCCAAGAGGTGGACACAGATACGCAGTATTTT.

V usage is TRBV5-4 and J usage is TRBJ1-1; D is unresolved. Germline V gene data show CDR1 as SGHNT and CDR2 as YYREEE (reference sequence). The V end was cut by 1 base, the J end by 0 bases, with 7 bases between. This CDR3 spans 14 amino acids. CDR3 sequence reads: CASSLRQMNTEAFF. CDR3 DNA sequence: TGTGCCAGCAGCTTGCGCCAGATGAACACTGAAGCTTTCTTT.

A single count supports this clone. The chain recombines TRBV11-2 with TRBJ2-1, with TRBD1 identical over 9 bases. J lost 7 bases, V lost 2 bases, and 9 bases had no gene match. Germline values: CDR1 SGHAT, CDR2 FQNNGV. CDR3 length: 16 amino acids. The CDR3: CASSLLLGTGLNEQFF. CDR3 in DNA: TGTGCCAGCAGCTTATTGCTCGGGACAGGGCTGAATGAGCAGTTCTTC.

This clone was seen a handful of times. The chain joins TRBV6-6 to TRBJ2-7; TRBD1 or TRBD2 may be the D gene (6 bases each). Germline CDR1 and CDR2: MNHNY and SVGAGI (reference sequence). Between the trimmed V and J ends, which lost 10 bases and 3 bases, there was a span of 19 bases. The CDR3 extends over 14 amino acids. CDR3 region: CATAWGAHVYEQYF. CDR3 sequence (DNA): TGTGCCACCGCGTGGGGGGCTCACGTCTACGAGCAGTACTTC.

The chain joins TRBV6-1 to TRBJ1-4, with D tentatively TRBD1 (6 bases). The CDR3 runs 15 residues. The V end was cut by 5 bases, the J end by 0 bases, with 10 bases between. Germline V lookup: CDR1 MNHNS, CDR2 SASEGT. The CDR3, as DNA: TGTGCCAGCAGTCGGACAGATACAACTAATGAAAAACTGTTTTTT. It is translated as CASSRTDTTNEKLFF.

This chain uses TRBV5-1 with TRBJ1-4; possibly TRBD1 for D (6 bases). CDR3 length: 15 amino acids. Per germline, CDR1 SGHRS and CDR2 YFSETQ. The germline V and J ends were trimmed by 4 bases and 7 bases, with 17 bases remaining between them. The CDR3: CASSPGGRGGEKLFF. DNA for the CDR3: TGCGCCAGCAGCCCTGGTGGCAGGGGTGGTGAAAAACTGTTTTTT.

This clone was observed once. J is TRBJ1-2 and V is TRBV4-2, with D hard to call. The CDR3 spans 13 residues. V dropped 5 bases and J dropped 2 bases, with 9 bases sitting between them. Germline V CDR1 and CDR2: LGHNA, YNFKEQ. The CDR3 DNA sequence: TGTGCCAGCAGCTTCGATGGGAACTATGGCTACACCTTC. This codes for CASSFDGNYGYTF.

The chain employs TRBV11-2 and TRBJ2-3, with D tentatively TRBD1 or TRBD2 (5 bases each). The CDR3 consists of 15 residues. V lost 2 bases, J lost 3 bases, and 12 bases lay in between. Germline CDR1 and CDR2: SGHAT and FQNNGV. In DNA, the CDR3 is TGTGCCAGCAGCTTACGGGACCTCGGGACAGATACGCAGTATTTT. Protein: CASSLRDLGTDTQYF.